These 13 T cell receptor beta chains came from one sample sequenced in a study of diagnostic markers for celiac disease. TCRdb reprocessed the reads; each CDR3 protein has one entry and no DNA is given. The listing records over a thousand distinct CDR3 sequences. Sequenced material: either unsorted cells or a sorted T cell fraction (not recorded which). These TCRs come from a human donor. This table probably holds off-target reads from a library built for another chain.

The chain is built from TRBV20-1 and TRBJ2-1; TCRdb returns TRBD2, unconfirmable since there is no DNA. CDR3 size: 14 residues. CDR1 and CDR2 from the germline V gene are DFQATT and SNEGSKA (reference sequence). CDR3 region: CSAQRVDSYNEQFF.

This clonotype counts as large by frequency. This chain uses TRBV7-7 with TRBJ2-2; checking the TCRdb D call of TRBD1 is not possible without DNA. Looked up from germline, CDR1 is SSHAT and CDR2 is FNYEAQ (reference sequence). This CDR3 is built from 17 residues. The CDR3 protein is CASSQGARGANTGELFF.

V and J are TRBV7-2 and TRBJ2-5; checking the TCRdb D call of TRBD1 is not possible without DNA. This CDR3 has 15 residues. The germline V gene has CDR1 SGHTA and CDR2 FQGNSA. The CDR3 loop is CASSLVGTGKETQYF. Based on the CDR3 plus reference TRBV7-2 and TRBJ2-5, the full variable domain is GAGVSQSPSNKVTEKGKDVELRCDPISGHTALYWYRQSLGQGLEFLIYFQGNSAPDKSGLPSDRFSAERTGGSVSTLTIQRTQQEDSAVYLCASSLVGTGKETQYFGPGTRLLVL.

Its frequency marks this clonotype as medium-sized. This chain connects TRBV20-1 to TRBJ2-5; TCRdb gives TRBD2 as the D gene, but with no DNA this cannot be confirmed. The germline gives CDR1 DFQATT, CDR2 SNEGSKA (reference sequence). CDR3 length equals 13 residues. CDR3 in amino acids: CSARGTSGETQYF.

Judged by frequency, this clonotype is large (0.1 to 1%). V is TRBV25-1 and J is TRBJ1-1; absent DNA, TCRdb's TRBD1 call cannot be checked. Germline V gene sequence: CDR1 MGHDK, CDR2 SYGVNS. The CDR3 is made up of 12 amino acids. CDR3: CASTGGNTEAFF.

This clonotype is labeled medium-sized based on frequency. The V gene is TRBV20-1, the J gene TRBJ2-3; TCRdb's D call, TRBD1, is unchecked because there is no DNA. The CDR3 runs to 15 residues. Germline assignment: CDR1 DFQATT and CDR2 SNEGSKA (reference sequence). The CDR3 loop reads CSARKGRSITDTQYF.

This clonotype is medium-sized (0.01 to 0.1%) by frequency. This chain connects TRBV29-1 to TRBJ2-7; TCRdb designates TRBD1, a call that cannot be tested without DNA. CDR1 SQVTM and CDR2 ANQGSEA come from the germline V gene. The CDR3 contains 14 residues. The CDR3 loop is CSVDSPGGVYEQYF.

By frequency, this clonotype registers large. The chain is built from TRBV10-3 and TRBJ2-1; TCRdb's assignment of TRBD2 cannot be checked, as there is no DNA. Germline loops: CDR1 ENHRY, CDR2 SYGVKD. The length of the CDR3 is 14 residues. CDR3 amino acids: CAISESASGRNQFF.

CDR3 sequence reads: CASSLRGSLYNEQFF. The chain combines TRBV7-2 with TRBJ2-1; with no DNA, the TCRdb D assignment of TRBD1 cannot be verified. Per the germline V gene, CDR1 is SGHTA and CDR2 is FQGNSA. The CDR3 contains 15 residues.

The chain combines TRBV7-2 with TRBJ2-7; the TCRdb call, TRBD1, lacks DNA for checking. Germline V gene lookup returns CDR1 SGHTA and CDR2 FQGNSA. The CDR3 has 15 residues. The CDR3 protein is CASSSSTGEIYEQYF.

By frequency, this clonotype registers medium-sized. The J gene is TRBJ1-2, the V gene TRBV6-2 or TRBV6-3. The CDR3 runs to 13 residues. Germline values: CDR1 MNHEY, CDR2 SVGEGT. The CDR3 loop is CASSSGRNYGYTF.

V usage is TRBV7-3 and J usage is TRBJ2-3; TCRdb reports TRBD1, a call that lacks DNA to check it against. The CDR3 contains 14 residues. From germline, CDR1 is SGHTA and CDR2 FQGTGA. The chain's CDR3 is CASSLDRGTDTQYF.

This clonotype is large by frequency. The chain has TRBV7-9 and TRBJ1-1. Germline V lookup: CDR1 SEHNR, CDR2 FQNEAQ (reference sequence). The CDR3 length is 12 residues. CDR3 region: CASSLMNTEAFF.